These T cell receptor beta chains were read from a single sample in a study of identical twins. In TCRdb, the 5' RACE reads were re-called with MiXCR into one record per CDR3 protein. The sample has hundreds of thousands of distinct CDR3 sequences; around 24% are singletons. These data were likewise used in another study, on T cells expressing NK-cell markers.

The material sequenced was CD4+ T cells sorted from blood. These receptors originate from a woman aged 18-29 years in good health. CDR3s include the opening cysteine and the closing phenylalanine or tryptophan. A D gene is named only where the DNA matches it firmly. Some rows mark clone size as missing; the rest say once, few, many or name a class of expanded clone.

size: few
J: TRBJ2-1
D: -
V: TRBV12-3/TRBV12-4
CDR3: CASTTRSSYNEQFF
DNA: TGTGCCAGCACCACAAGGAGCTCCTACAATGAGCAGTTCTTC

size: -
J: TRBJ2-5
D: -
V: TRBV3-1
CDR3: CASSRAGSVETQYF
DNA: TGTGCCAGCAGCCGGGCAGGGAGTGTAGAGACCCAGTACTTC

size: -
J: TRBJ1-1
D: TRBD1
V: TRBV7-6
CDR3: CASSGRTGKAFF
DNA: TGTGCCAGCAGCGGAAGGACAGGGAAAGCTTTCTTT

size: few
J: TRBJ1-3
D: -
V: TRBV7-2
CDR3: CASRGGGTTKGNTIYF
DNA: TGTGCCAGCAGAGGGGGAGGGACCACGAAGGGAAACACCATATATTTT

size: -
J: TRBJ1-2
D: -
V: TRBV18
CDR3: CASSPQATIGGGYTF
DNA: TGTGCCAGCTCACCACAGGCGACCATAGGGGGTGGCTACACCTTC

size: -
J: TRBJ2-7
D: -
V: TRBV12-3/TRBV12-4
CDR3: CASSSLASKIYEQYF
DNA: TGTGCCAGCAGTAGCCTAGCGAGCAAAATCTACGAGCAGTACTTC

size: once
J: TRBJ2-1
D: -
V: TRBV5-1
CDR3: CASSPTRRSYNEQFF
DNA: TGCGCCAGCAGCCCGACTCGTAGGTCCTACAATGAGCAGTTCTTC

size: -
J: TRBJ1-1
D: TRBD1
V: TRBV9
CDR3: CASSPRGTGNTEAFF
DNA: TGTGCCAGCAGCCCCCGGGGGACAGGGAACACTGAAGCTTTCTTT

size: -
J: TRBJ1-1
D: -
V: TRBV7-9
CDR3: CASSFVQSTEAFF
DNA: TGTGCCAGCAGCTTCGTTCAGTCCACTGAAGCTTTCTTT

size: few
J: TRBJ2-2
D: -
V: TRBV6-2/TRBV6-3
CDR3: CASGAGELFF
DNA: TGTGCCAGCGGTGCCGGGGAGCTGTTTTTT

size: few
J: TRBJ2-1
D: TRBD2
V: TRBV3-1
CDR3: CASSQQRGAHEQFF
DNA: TGTGCCAGCAGCCAACAGCGGGGGGCCCATGAGCAGTTCTTC

size: many
J: TRBJ2-7
D: -
V: TRBV5-1
CDR3: CASSLEVGLSSYEQYF
DNA: TGCGCCAGCAGCTTGGAGGTAGGCTTGAGCTCCTACGAGCAGTACTTC

size: few
J: TRBJ2-5
D: -
V: TRBV11-2
CDR3: CASSLGSGRMETQYF
DNA: TGTGCCAGCAGCTTAGGAAGCGGAAGGATGGAGACCCAGTACTTC

size: few
J: TRBJ2-3
D: -
V: TRBV20-1
CDR3: CSAGVSDTQYF
DNA: TGCAGTGCAGGGGTCTCGGATACGCAGTATTTT

size: -
J: TRBJ2-7
D: -
V: TRBV20-1
CDR3: CSAQISGREQYF
DNA: TGCAGTGCCCAAATTAGCGGCCGCGAGCAGTACTTC

size: few
J: TRBJ2-2
D: TRBD1
V: TRBV7-9
CDR3: CASSPSPQGANTGELFF
DNA: TGTGCCAGCAGCCCATCCCCCCAGGGGGCAAACACCGGGGAGCTGTTTTTT

size: few
J: TRBJ1-4
D: -
V: TRBV12-3/TRBV12-4
CDR3: CASSPAGTSEKLFF
DNA: TGTGCCAGCAGTCCGGCGGGGACCAGTGAAAAACTGTTTTTT

size: few
J: TRBJ2-3
D: TRBD1
V: TRBV2
CDR3: CASSDGQGTADTQYF
DNA: TGTGCCAGCAGTGATGGACAGGGGACAGCAGATACGCAGTATTTT

size: -
J: TRBJ2-7
D: -
V: TRBV5-1
CDR3: CASSLQGLNYEQYF
DNA: TGCGCCAGCAGCCTCCAGGGTCTTAACTACGAGCAGTACTTC

size: few
J: TRBJ2-3
D: -
V: TRBV6-5
CDR3: CASSYLRGDDTDTQYF
DNA: TGTGCCAGCAGTTACCTCCGCGGGGATGACACAGATACGCAGTATTTT

size: few
J: TRBJ2-1
D: -
V: TRBV12-3/TRBV12-4
CDR3: CASRSLSPGDYNEQFF
DNA: TGTGCCAGCAGAAGTTTATCCCCTGGGGACTACAATGAGCAGTTCTTC

size: few
J: TRBJ2-7
D: -
V: TRBV6-1
CDR3: CATLRPVPTYEQYF
DNA: TGTGCCACCCTTCGGCCAGTCCCGACCTACGAGCAGTACTTC

size: -
J: TRBJ2-3
D: -
V: TRBV6-2/TRBV6-3
CDR3: CATITEGSTDTRYF
DNA: TGTGCCACCATTACCGAGGGATCCACAGATACGCGGTATTTT

size: few
J: TRBJ1-5
D: -
V: TRBV5-6
CDR3: CASSLDRGVNQPQHF
DNA: TGTGCCAGCAGCTTGGACCGAGGGGTCAATCAGCCCCAGCATTTT

size: -
J: TRBJ1-3
D: -
V: TRBV28
CDR3: CASSSPAGQGGGNTIYF
DNA: TGTGCCAGCAGTTCGCCCGCGGGGCAAGGAGGCGGAAACACCATATATTTT

size: -
J: TRBJ2-4
D: -
V: TRBV5-5
CDR3: CASSPRSSAENIQYF
DNA: TGTGCCAGCAGCCCGCGGAGTTCGGCAGAAAACATTCAGTACTTC

size: -
J: TRBJ2-7
D: -
V: TRBV3-1
CDR3: CASSLLGGTYEQYF
DNA: TGTGCCAGCAGTCTCCTGGGCGGGACCTACGAGCAGTACTTC

size: -
J: TRBJ2-5
D: TRBD2
V: TRBV20-1
CDR3: CSARDSGRGLETQYF
DNA: TGCAGTGCTAGAGATTCCGGGAGGGGACTTGAGACCCAGTACTTC

size: few
J: TRBJ2-1
D: TRBD2
V: TRBV7-9
CDR3: CASSPGTSGRGRDEQFF
DNA: TGTGCCAGCAGCCCGGGGACTAGCGGGAGAGGGCGCGATGAGCAGTTCTTC

size: -
J: TRBJ2-7
D: TRBD2
V: TRBV6-2/TRBV6-3
CDR3: CASIGRDGGYEQYF
DNA: TGTGCCAGCATAGGGAGGGACGGAGGCTACGAGCAGTACTTC

size: -
J: TRBJ2-2
D: TRBD2
V: TRBV25-1
CDR3: CASSLLAGGHGELFF
DNA: TGTGCCAGCAGTCTCCTAGCGGGGGGTCACGGGGAGCTGTTTTTT

size: many
J: TRBJ1-5
D: -
V: TRBV7-2
CDR3: CASSLVPGSNQPQHF
DNA: TGTGCCAGCAGCTTAGTTCCGGGAAGCAATCAGCCCCAGCATTTT